This is a list of T cell receptor beta chains from one sample in a study of shared clonotypes between healthy human individuals. Measured with immunoSEQ multiplex PCR; TCRdb has only the in-frame clones, and not every one. The sample lists hundreds of thousands of clones; 79% were seen once. Material: PBMCs. Source of these receptors: a woman aged 40 to 50 in good health. Some clones in this sample may be carry-over from other donors' samples. Both conserved end residues are part of each CDR3. Fields, in order: D gene, V gene, clone size, CDR3 length, J gene, CDR3 protein, CDR3 DNA. A D gene is named only where the DNA matches it firmly. Some rows have no size entry. The others give once, few or many, or a class for an expanded clone.

TRBD1	TRBV15	.	16	TRBJ1-5	CATSRLSGTGNQPQHF	TGTGCCACCAGCCGACTCTCCGGGACAGGTAATCAGCCCCAGCATTTT
TRBD2	TRBV6-6	.	14	TRBJ2-7	CASTPPREPAEQYF	TGTGCCAGCACCCCCCCGCGGGAGCCGGCCGAGCAGTACTTC
.	TRBV12-5	.	15	TRBJ1-5	CASGLWGTRNQPQHF	TGTGCTAGTGGTTTGTGGGGGACACGCAATCAGCCCCAGCATTTT
TRBD2	TRBV5-1	once	16	TRBJ2-1	CASSLASGRTRNEQFF	TGCGCCAGCAGCCTTGCTAGCGGGAGGACGAGGAATGAGCAGTTCTTC
.	TRBV30	.	12	TRBJ2-3	CAWGASTDTQYF	TGTGCCTGGGGGGCAAGCACAGATACGCAGTATTTT
.	TRBV15	.	13	TRBJ2-5	CATSRGGFETQYF	TGTGCCACCAGCAGAGGGGGGTTCGAGACCCAGTACTTC
TRBD2	TRBV10-1	.	15	TRBJ2-1	CASSDLAGVYNEQFF	TGCGCCAGCAGTGACCTAGCGGGAGTTTACAATGAGCAGTTCTTC
.	TRBV7-6	.	14	TRBJ2-7	CASSLGQGTYEQYF	TGTGCCAGCAGCTTAGGGCAGGGGACCTACGAGCAGTACTTC
TRBD1	TRBV2	.	14	TRBJ2-1	CASSQDRAGNEQFF	TGTGCCAGCAGTCAGGACAGGGCAGGCAATGAGCAGTTCTTC
.	TRBV30	few	13	TRBJ1-5	CAVGRSSDQPQHF	TGTGCTGTGGGACGGTCCTCGGATCAGCCCCAGCATTTC
.	TRBV19	.	12	TRBJ2-4	CASSIRASIQYF	TGTGCCAGTAGTATAAGGGCTAGCATTCAGTACTTC
.	TRBV19	.	13	TRBJ2-1	CASSTGRYNEQFF	TGTGCCAGTAGTACTGGACGGTACAATGAGCAGTTCTTC
.	TRBV7-2	.	14	TRBJ1-5	CASSLETGGQPQHF	TGTGCCAGCAGCTTAGAGACAGGCGGGCAGCCCCAGCATTTT
TRBD2	TRBV10-1	once	17	TRBJ2-4	CASSGPVAGEGEDIQYF	TGCGCCAGCAGTGGACCCGTAGCGGGAGAGGGGGAGGACATTCAGTACTTC
TRBD2	TRBV14	.	14	TRBJ2-3	CASSLAGGGDTQYF	TGTGCCAGCAGCCTAGCGGGAGGAGGAGATACGCAGTATTTT
TRBD2	TRBV5-1	.	20	TRBJ2-1	CASSLAAGLAGVSSYNEQFF	TGCGCCAGCAGCTTGGCGGCTGGTCTAGCGGGAGTGAGCTCCTACAATGAGCAGTTCTTC
.	TRBV15	few	16	TRBJ2-4	CATSRGEATGENIQYF	TGTGCCACCAGCAGAGGAGAGGCTACGGGTGAAAACATTCAGTACTTC
TRBD2	TRBV7-9	.	17	TRBJ2-2	CASSSGLAGGYTGELFF	TGTGCCAGCAGCTCGGGACTAGCGGGAGGCTACACCGGGGAGCTGTTTTTT
.	TRBV6-5	.	16	TRBJ1-2	CASSYRPKRDVYGYTF	TGTGCCAGCAGTTATCGCCCCAAAAGGGACGTATATGGCTACACCTTC
.	TRBV10-2	.	13	TRBJ2-7	CASRNLFAYEQYF	TGCGCCAGCAGAAATTTATTCGCCTACGAGCAGTACTTC
TRBD1	TRBV5-1	.	15	TRBJ2-1	CASREWTGDHNEQFF	TGCGCCAGCCGAGAATGGACAGGGGATCACAATGAGCAGTTCTTC
TRBD1	TRBV7-9	.	14	TRBJ1-2	CASSFRGDPYGYTF	TGTGCCAGCAGCTTCAGGGGGGATCCCTATGGCTACACCTTC
TRBD1	TRBV2	.	14	TRBJ1-1	CARALTGDATEAFF	TGTGCCAGAGCCCTCACAGGGGACGCCACTGAAGCTTTCTTT
.	TRBV29-1	few	16	TRBJ1-2	CSAVVFVREAGYGYTF	TGCAGCGCTGTTGTCTTCGTCCGGGAGGCTGGCTATGGCTACACCTTC
TRBD2	TRBV6-4	few	15	TRBJ2-2	CASSDSAGGPGELFF	TGTGCCAGCAGTGACTCAGCGGGAGGGCCCGGGGAGCTGTTTTTT
.	TRBV28	.	13	TRBJ1-2	CASSLQGGYGYTF	TGTGCCAGCAGTTTACAGGGAGGGTATGGCTACACCTTC
TRBD2	TRBV15	.	16	TRBJ2-3	CATSRDLTSGRHTQYF	TGTGCCACCAGCAGAGATTTGACTAGCGGGAGACATACGCAGTATTTT
.	TRBV5-1	.	15	TRBJ2-1	CASSLAGSAIDEQFF	TGCGCCAGCAGCTTGGCGGGATCAGCGATCGATGAGCAGTTCTTC
.	TRBV28	.	13	TRBJ2-6	CASSSSGANVLTF	TGTGCCAGCAGTAGTTCTGGGGCCAACGTCCTGACTTTC
.	TRBV5-6	.	14	TRBJ2-5	CASSFPTGQETQYF	TGTGCCAGCAGCTTCCCGACAGGCCAAGAGACCCAGTACTTC
.	TRBV15	.	15	TRBJ1-1	CATSRGGSFDTEAFF	TGTGCCACCAGCAGAGGAGGGAGTTTCGACACTGAAGCTTTCTTT
.	TRBV6-5	many	14	TRBJ1-3	CASSRSPSGNTIYF	TGTGCCAGCAGTAGAAGCCCCTCTGGAAACACCATATATTTT
.	TRBV30	.	12	TRBJ2-7	CAWSRSFYEQYF	TGTGCCTGGAGTAGGTCGTTCTACGAGCAGTACTTC
.	TRBV28	few	12	TRBJ1-1	CASSLVGREAFF	TGTGCCAGCAGTTTGGTGGGGAGGGAAGCTTTCTTT
.	TRBV18	.	13	TRBJ2-5	CANSPPGEVAQYF	TGTGCCAACTCACCCCCTGGGGAAGTGGCCCAGTACTTC
.	TRBV11-2	.	16	TRBJ1-2	CASSHESRETIYGYTF	TGTGCCAGCAGCCACGAATCCAGGGAGACGATCTATGGCTACACCTTC
TRBD1	TRBV7-3	.	14	TRBJ2-7	CASSQRQGAHEQYF	TGTGCCAGCAGCCAACGACAGGGGGCCCACGAGCAGTACTTC
TRBD2	TRBV7-9	.	14	TRBJ2-5	CASSLASIAGGLNF	TGTGCCAGCAGCTTAGCGTCAATAGCGGGAGGGCTGAACTTC
.	TRBV28	.	15	TRBJ1-5	CASIFEPGTNQPQHF	TGTGCCAGCATCTTTGAACCGGGAACCAATCAGCCCCAGCATTTT
TRBD2	TRBV10-2	.	15	TRBJ2-2	CASSDTSGYTGELFF	TGCGCCAGCAGTGACACTAGCGGATACACCGGGGAGCTGTTTTTT
.	TRBV10-1	.	18	TRBJ2-3	CASSESVGTWAPTDTQYF	TGCGCCAGCAGTGAGTCTGTGGGGACCTGGGCTCCCACAGATACGCAGTATTTT
.	TRBV5-1	.	12	TRBJ1-1	CASSYQGGEAFF	TGCGCCAGCAGTTACCAGGGTGGAGAAGCTTTCTTT
.	TRBV4-1	.	13	TRBJ2-7	CASSQDAYGEQYF	TGCGCCAGCAGCCAGGACGCGTACGGGGAGCAGTACTTC
.	TRBV10-3	.	15	TRBJ2-6	CAISDWESGANVLTF	TGTGCCATCAGTGATTGGGAATCTGGGGCCAACGTCCTGACTTTC
TRBD1	TRBV5-6	few	12	TRBJ2-7	CASSFPTGGQYF	TGTGCCAGCAGCTTTCCTACAGGGGGGCAGTACTTC
.	TRBV21-1	once	11	TRBJ2-7	CASCLPDEQYF	TGTGCCAGCTGCCTGCCCGACGAGCAGTACTTC
.	TRBV5-4	.	16	TRBJ1-4	CASSQDAGATNEKLFF	TGTGCCAGCAGCCAGGACGCGGGTGCAACTAATGAAAAACTGTTTTTT
TRBD1	TRBV6-1	.	15	TRBJ2-7	CASISTGTVTYEQYF	TGTGCCAGCATATCAACTGGGACAGTCACCTACGAGCAGTACTTC
TRBD1	TRBV2	.	15	TRBJ1-3	CASRGQFLAGNTIYF	TGTGCCAGCAGGGGACAGTTCCTCGCTGGAAACACCATATATTTT
.	TRBV9	.	15	TRBJ2-4	CASSRGQEAKNIQYF	TGTGCCAGCAGCCGGGGCCAGGAAGCCAAAAACATTCAGTACTTC
.	TRBV27	.	13	TRBJ1-1	CASRPGLWGEAFF	TGTGCCAGCAGACCGGGACTGTGGGGTGAAGCTTTCTTT
TRBD1	TRBV5-1	.	15	TRBJ1-2	CASSLERTGFYGYTF	TGCGCCAGCAGCTTGGAAAGGACAGGGTTCTATGGCTACACCTTC
.	TRBV18	.	18	TRBJ2-2	CASSLRQGAAGTTGELFF	TGTGCCAGCTCACTTCGACAGGGCGCGGCGGGGACAACTGGGGAGCTGTTTTTT
.	TRBV2	.	14	TRBJ2-3	CASSRDKGTDTQYF	TGTGCCAGCAGTAGGGACAAAGGTACAGATACGCAGTATTTT
.	TRBV2	.	13	TRBJ1-5	CASSDNVGQPQHF	TGTGCCAGCAGTGACAACGTAGGGCAGCCCCAGCATTTT
TRBD1	TRBV7-9	.	14	TRBJ1-5	CASSFGTGYQPQHF	TGTGCCAGCAGCTTTGGGACAGGCTATCAGCCCCAGCATTTT
.	TRBV7-8	.	10	TRBJ2-2	CASSSGELFF	TGTGCCAGCAGCTCTGGGGAGCTGTTTTTT
.	TRBV11-2	.	17	TRBJ1-3	CASSLVSGGRSGNTIYF	TGTGCCAGCAGCTTAGTCTCCGGGGGAAGAAGTGGAAACACCATATATTTT
.	TRBV4-2	.	17	TRBJ1-1	CASSQDPLIGLSLEAFF	TGTGCCAGCAGCCAAGATCCGCTAATAGGGCTTTCCCTTGAAGCTTTCTTT
.	TRBV28	.	16	TRBJ1-2	CASSPDLTVLNYGYTF	TGTGCCAGCAGTCCCGACCTAACAGTTCTAAACTATGGCTACACCTTC